The rows below give T cell receptor beta chains drawn from one sample of a study of T cell repertoires in cytomegalovirus infection. TCRdb reprocessed the reads via MiXCR and lists one record per CDR3 protein. The sample lists under 350,000 distinct CDR3 sequences, around 9.6% occurring once. Sequencing was done on a sample of PBMCs. These receptors were collected from a human donor in good health (CMV status not recorded). Some clones in this sample may be carry-over from other donors' samples. CDR3s include the opening cysteine and the closing phenylalanine or tryptophan. The D gene is left open where the match is weak. Not every row has a clone size; where given, it reads once, few, many or a size class.

TRBJ1-6	TRBV7-9	many	.	CASSLPLSPLHF	TGTGCCAGCAGCCTTCCTCTCTCACCCCTCCACTTT
TRBJ1-5	TRBV28	many	TRBD1	CASRTGQGVGNQPQHF	TGTGCCAGCAGGACGGGACAGGGGGTGGGCAATCAGCCCCAGCATTTT
TRBJ1-2	TRBV20-1	few	TRBD1	CSARPGQGVTYGYTF	TGCAGTGCTAGACCGGGACAGGGGGTAACATATGGCTACACCTTC
TRBJ2-7	TRBV20-1	.	TRBD1	CSARGTGVFEQYF	TGCAGTGCTAGGGGGACAGGGGTCTTCGAGCAGTACTTC
TRBJ1-6	TRBV6-5	few	.	CASSYSGRYSPLHF	TGTGCCAGCAGTTACTCGGGGAGATATTCACCCCTCCACTTT
TRBJ1-2	TRBV9	few	.	CASSPRDRLTYGYTF	TGTGCCAGCAGCCCACGAGACAGACTTACCTATGGCTACACCTTC
TRBJ1-1	TRBV5-1	few	.	CASSLRGARVTEAFF	TGCGCCAGCAGCTTACGGGGGGCGCGGGTCACTGAAGCTTTCTTT
TRBJ2-2	TRBV4-1	many	.	CASSQNLEGELFF	TGCGCCAGCAGCCAAAACTTGGAGGGGGAGCTGTTTTTT
TRBJ1-1	TRBV7-3	many	.	CASSIREDTEAFF	TGTGCCAGCAGCATCAGGGAGGACACTGAAGCTTTCTTT
TRBJ2-2	TRBV27	many	TRBD1	CASSLEGQGLSYTGELFF	TGTGCCAGCAGTTTGGAGGGACAGGGGTTGTCGTACACCGGGGAGCTGTTTTTT
TRBJ1-1	TRBV29-1	many	.	CSARGGGNTEAFF	TGCAGCGCCCGAGGGGGGGGCAACACTGAAGCTTTCTTT
TRBJ1-1	TRBV12-5	many	.	CASGLSRGLAFF	TGTGCTAGTGGTTTGAGCAGGGGATTGGCTTTCTTT
TRBJ2-3	TRBV5-1	many	.	CASSLYPGVDTQYF	TGCGCCAGCAGCTTGTACCCGGGGGTGGATACGCAGTATTTT
TRBJ1-2	TRBV2	many	TRBD1	CASTPTGAPNYGYTF	TGTGCCAGCACCCCTACAGGGGCCCCCAACTATGGCTACACCTTC
TRBJ2-6	TRBV20-1	many	.	CSASPWGESGANVLTF	TGCAGTGCCTCTCCCTGGGGGGAATCTGGGGCCAACGTCCTGACTTTC
TRBJ1-5	TRBV7-2	many	.	CASSQGYLGNQPQHF	TGTGCCAGCAGCCAGGGGTATTTAGGCAATCAGCCCCAGCATTTT
TRBJ2-3	TRBV7-2	few	.	CASGWGTDTQYF	TGTGCCAGCGGTTGGGGCACAGATACGCAGTATTTT
TRBJ2-6	TRBV20-1	many	.	CSARGSGANVLTF	TGCAGTGCTAGGGGGTCTGGGGCCAACGTCCTGACTTTC
TRBJ2-3	TRBV7-2	many	TRBD2	CASSPQRGGTDTQYF	TGTGCCAGCAGCCCTCAGCGGGGGGGCACAGATACGCAGTATTTT
TRBJ1-6	TRBV29-1	few	TRBD1	CSVRTGGGSPLHF	TGCAGCGTTAGGACAGGGGGAGGTTCACCCCTCCACTTT
TRBJ2-3	TRBV7-2	many	TRBD1	CASSPRGDRRTDTQYF	TGTGCCAGCAGCCCGAGGGGGGACAGGCGCACAGATACGCAGTATTTT
TRBJ2-5	TRBV11-2	many	TRBD1	CASSSTGTGALTQYF	TGTGCCAGCAGCTCCACCGGGACAGGGGCCCTGACCCAGTACTTC
TRBJ1-1	TRBV5-1	.	.	CASSSQGSTEAFF	TGCGCCAGCAGCTCGCAGGGATCCACTGAAGCTTTCTTT
TRBJ1-1	TRBV7-9	many	.	CASRLLTGAGGNTEAFF	TGTGCCAGCCGCCTTTTGACGGGGGCGGGAGGGAACACTGAAGCTTTCTTT
TRBJ1-4	TRBV29-1	.	.	CSVEGPDEKLFF	TGCAGCGTTGAGGGACCAGATGAAAAACTGTTTTTT
TRBJ2-3	TRBV10-3	many	.	CAISESTRGDTQYF	TGTGCCATCAGTGAGTCGACTCGGGGGGATACGCAGTATTTT
TRBJ2-3	TRBV12-3/TRBV12-4	many	.	CASSWDWPHTQYF	TGTGCCAGCAGTTGGGACTGGCCTCATACGCAGTATTTT
TRBJ2-3	TRBV7-2	.	.	CASSLEADSTDTQYF	TGTGCCAGCAGCCTAGAAGCGGATAGCACAGATACGCAGTATTTT
TRBJ2-1	TRBV19	many	.	CASMGPYNEQFF	TGTGCCAGTATGGGGCCTTACAATGAGCAGTTCTTC